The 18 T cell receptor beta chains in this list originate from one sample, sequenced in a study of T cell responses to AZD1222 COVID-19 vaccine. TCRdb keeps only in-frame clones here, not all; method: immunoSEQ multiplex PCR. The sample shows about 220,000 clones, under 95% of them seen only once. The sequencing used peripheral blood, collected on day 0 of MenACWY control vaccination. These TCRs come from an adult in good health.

Written as DNA, the CDR3 is TGTGCCAGCTCACCACCGGGGGGGCCCAGCTCTGGGGCCAACGTCCTGACTTTC. Protein product: CASSPPGGPSSGANVLTF. The chain joins TRBV18 to TRBJ2-6; TRBD2 is a possible D gene (7 bases). V lost 0 bases to trimming and J lost 0 bases, with 12 bases between them. CDR1 KGHSH and CDR2 LQKENI come from the germline V gene. The CDR3 has 18 residues. Full variable domain (rest looked up from reference TRBV18 and TRBJ2-6): NAGVMQNPRHLVRRRGQEARLRCSPMKGHSHVYWYRQLPEEGLKFMVYLQKENIIDESGMPKERFSAEFPKEGPSILRIQQVVRGDSAAYFCASSPPGGPSSGANVLTFGAGSRLTVL.

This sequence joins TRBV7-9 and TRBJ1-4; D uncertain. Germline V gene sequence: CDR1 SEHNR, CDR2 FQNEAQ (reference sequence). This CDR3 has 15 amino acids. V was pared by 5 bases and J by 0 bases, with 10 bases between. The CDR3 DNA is TGTGCCAGCAGCGTTCCACAATCAACTAATGAAAAACTGTTTTTT. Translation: CASSVPQSTNEKLFF.

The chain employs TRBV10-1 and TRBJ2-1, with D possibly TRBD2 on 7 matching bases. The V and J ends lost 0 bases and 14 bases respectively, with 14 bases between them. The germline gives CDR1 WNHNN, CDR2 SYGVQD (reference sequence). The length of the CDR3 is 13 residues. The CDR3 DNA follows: TGCGCCAGCAGTGAGTCCGTCGGGGGGCCAAAGTTCTTC. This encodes CASSESVGGPKFF.

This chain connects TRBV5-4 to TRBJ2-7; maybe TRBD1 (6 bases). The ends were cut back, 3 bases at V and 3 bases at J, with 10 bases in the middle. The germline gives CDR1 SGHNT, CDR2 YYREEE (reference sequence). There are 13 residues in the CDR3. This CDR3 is CASSSQQGYEQYF. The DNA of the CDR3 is TGTGCCAGCAGCTCACAACAGGGCTACGAGCAGTACTTC.

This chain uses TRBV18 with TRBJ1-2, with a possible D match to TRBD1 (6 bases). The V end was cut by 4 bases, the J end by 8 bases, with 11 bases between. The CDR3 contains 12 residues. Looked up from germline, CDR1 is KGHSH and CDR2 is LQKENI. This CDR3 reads CASSLPDRGYTF. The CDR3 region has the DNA TGTGCCAGCTCACTCCCGGACAGAGGCTACACCTTC. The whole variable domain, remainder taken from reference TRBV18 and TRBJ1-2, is NAGVMQNPRHLVRRRGQEARLRCSPMKGHSHVYWYRQLPEEGLKFMVYLQKENIIDESGMPKERFSAEFPKEGPSILRIQQVVRGDSAAYFCASSLPDRGYTFGSGTRLTVV.

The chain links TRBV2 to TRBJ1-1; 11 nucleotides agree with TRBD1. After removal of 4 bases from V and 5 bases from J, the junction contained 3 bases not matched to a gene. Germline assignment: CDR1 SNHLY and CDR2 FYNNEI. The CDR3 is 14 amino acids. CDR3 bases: TGTGCCAGCAGTGCTGGACAGGGGGCAACTGAAGCTTTCTTT. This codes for CASSAGQGATEAFF.

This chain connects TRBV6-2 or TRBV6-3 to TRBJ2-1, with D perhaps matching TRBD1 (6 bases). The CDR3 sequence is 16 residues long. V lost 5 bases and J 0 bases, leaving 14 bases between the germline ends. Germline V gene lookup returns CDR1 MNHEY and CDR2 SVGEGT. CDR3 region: CASSTGHSNSYNEQFF. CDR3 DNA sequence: TGTGCCAGCAGTACGGGACACTCTAACTCCTACAATGAGCAGTTCTTC.

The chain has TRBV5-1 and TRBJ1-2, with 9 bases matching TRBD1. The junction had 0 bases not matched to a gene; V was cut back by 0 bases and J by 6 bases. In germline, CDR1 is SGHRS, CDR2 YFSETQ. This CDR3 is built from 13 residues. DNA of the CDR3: TGCGCCAGCAGCTTGGGACAGGGGGATGGCTACACCTTC. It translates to CASSLGQGDGYTF. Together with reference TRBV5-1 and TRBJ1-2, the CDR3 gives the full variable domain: KAGVTQTPRYLIKTRGQQVTLSCSPISGHRSVSWYQQTPGQGLQFLFEYFSETQRNKGNFPGRFSGRQFSNSRSEMNVSTLELGDSALYLCASSLGQGDGYTFGSGTRLTVV.

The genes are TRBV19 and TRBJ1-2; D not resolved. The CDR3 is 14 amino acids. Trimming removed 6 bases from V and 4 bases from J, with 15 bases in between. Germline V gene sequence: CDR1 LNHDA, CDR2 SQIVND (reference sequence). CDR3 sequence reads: CASRLTGVTYGYTF. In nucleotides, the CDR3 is TGTGCCAGTAGGCTAACGGGAGTAACCTATGGCTACACCTTC.

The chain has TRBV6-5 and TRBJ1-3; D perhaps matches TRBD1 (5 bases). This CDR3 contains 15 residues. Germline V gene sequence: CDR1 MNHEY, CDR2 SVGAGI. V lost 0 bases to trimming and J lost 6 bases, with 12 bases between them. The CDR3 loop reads CASSYSGTGKNTIYF. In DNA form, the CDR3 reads TGTGCCAGCAGTTACTCGGGGACGGGGAAAAACACCATATATTTT.

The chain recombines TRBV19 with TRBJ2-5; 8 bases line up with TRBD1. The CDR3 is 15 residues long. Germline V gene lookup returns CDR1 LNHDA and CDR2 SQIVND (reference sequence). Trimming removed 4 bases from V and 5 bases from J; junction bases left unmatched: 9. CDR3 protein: CASSNRGVIVETQYF. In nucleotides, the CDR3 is TGTGCCAGTAGTAACAGGGGGGTAATTGTGGAGACCCAGTACTTC.

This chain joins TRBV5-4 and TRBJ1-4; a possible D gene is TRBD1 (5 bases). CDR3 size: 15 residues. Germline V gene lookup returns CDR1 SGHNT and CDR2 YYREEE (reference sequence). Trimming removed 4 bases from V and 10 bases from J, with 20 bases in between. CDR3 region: CASSLDSSKGGKLFF. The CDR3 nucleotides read TGTGCCAGCAGCCTAGACAGTTCCAAAGGAGGAAAACTGTTTTTT.

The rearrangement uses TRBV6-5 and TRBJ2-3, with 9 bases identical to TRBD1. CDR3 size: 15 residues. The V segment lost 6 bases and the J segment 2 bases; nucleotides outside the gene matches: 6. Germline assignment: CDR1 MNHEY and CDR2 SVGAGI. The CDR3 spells CASRDRGADTDTQYF. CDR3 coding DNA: TGTGCCAGCAGGGACAGGGGAGCCGACACAGATACGCAGTATTTT.

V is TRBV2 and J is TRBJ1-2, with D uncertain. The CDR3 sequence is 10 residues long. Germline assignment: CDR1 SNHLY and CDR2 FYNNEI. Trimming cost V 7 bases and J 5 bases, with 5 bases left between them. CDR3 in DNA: TGTGCCAGCAAGGAATATGGCTACACCTTC. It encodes CASKEYGYTF.

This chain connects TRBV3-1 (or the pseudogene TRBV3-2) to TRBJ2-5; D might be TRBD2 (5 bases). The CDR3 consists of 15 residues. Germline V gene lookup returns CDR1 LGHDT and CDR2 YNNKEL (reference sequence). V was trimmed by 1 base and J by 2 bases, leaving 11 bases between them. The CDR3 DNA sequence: TGTGCCAGCAGCCAAGGCTCAAGACTACAAGAGACCCAGTACTTC. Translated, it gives CASSQGSRLQETQYF.

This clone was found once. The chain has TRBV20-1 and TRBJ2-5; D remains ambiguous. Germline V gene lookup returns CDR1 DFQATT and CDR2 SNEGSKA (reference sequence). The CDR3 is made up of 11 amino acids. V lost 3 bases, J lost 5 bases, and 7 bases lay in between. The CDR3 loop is CSASLRETQYF. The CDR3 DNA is TGCAGTGCTAGTCTCAGGGAGACCCAGTACTTC.

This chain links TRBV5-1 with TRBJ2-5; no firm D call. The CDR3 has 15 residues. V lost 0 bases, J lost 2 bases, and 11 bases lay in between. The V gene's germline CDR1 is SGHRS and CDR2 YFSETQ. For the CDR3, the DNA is TGCGCCAGCAGCTTGGGGTCCGCCTCGCAAGAGACCCAGTACTTC. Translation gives CASSLGSASQETQYF.

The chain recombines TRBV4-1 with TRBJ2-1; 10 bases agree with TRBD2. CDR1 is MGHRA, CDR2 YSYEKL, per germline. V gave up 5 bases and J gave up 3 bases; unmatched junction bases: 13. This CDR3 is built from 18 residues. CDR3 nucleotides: TGCGCCAGCAGCAAGACCCCCTCCGGGACTAGCGACTACAATGAGCAGTTCTTC. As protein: CASSKTPSGTSDYNEQFF.